The next 21 T cell receptor beta chains were all read from a single sample in a study of CD8+CD57+ T cells in acquired aplastic anemia. Genomic DNA acted as the template from which TCR beta VDJ combination and CDR3 sequence profiling were carried out. One entry per CDR3 protein results from TCRdb running MiXCR on the reads. The table records about 400,000 distinct CDR3 sequences, approximately 70% of them present only once. The sequencing input was sorted CD4+, CD8+, or CD8+CD57+ T cells (not recorded which) from PBMCs. The receptor set was obtained from a human donor in good health, serving as a control.

The chain has TRBV7-3 and TRBJ1-5; D call uncertain. V lost 5 bases to trimming and J lost 14 bases, with 22 bases between them. This CDR3 has 14 residues. Germline CDR1 and CDR2: SGHTA and FQGTGA. The CDR3 DNA is TGTGCCAGCAGCAGTCAGAGTGATAATACCGGGGAGCATTTT. This encodes CASSSQSDNTGEHF.

Points on this clonotype: The junction departs from germline at one end; a sequencing error may be responsible. V is TRBV7-2 and J is TRBJ1-2; perhaps TRBD1 as D (6 bases). The CDR3 spans 13 residues. Per the germline V gene, CDR1 is SGHTA and CDR2 is FQGNSA. The CDR3 region has the DNA TGTGCCAGCAGAACGGGGGCGATCAGGGAGACCCACTTC. This sequence encodes CASRTGAIRETHF.

The genes are TRBV7-9 and TRBJ2-7; D is ambiguous. V was cut by 3 bases and J by 5 bases, with 8 bases left in between. The CDR3 totals 12 residues. Germline values: CDR1 SEHNR, CDR2 FQNEAQ (reference sequence). The CDR3 loop reads CASSFGDDEQYF. The CDR3, as DNA: TGTGCCAGCAGCTTTGGAGATGACGAGCAGTACTTC.

This clonotype was seen just once. This chain uses TRBV20-1 with TRBJ2-1; D perhaps matches TRBD2 (7 bases). The CDR3 covers 14 residues. The germline gives CDR1 DFQATT, CDR2 SNEGSKA (reference sequence). V was cut by 5 bases and J by 9 bases, with 20 bases left in between. This CDR3 is CSAEAHRGAAEQFF. For the CDR3, the DNA is TGCAGTGCTGAGGCTCACCGGGGGGCGGCTGAGCAGTTCTTC.

V usage is TRBV7-9 and J usage is TRBJ2-7; D is possibly TRBD1 or TRBD2 (5 bases each). Trimming pared 5 bases from V and 12 bases from J, leaving 26 bases between. Germline V gene sequence: CDR1 SEHNR, CDR2 FQNEAQ (reference sequence). This CDR3 contains 15 residues. CDR3 region: CASSRGTPTNGKLYF. In nucleotides, the CDR3 is TGTGCCAGCAGCAGGGGAACCCCGACTAATGGAAAACTGTACTTC.

About this clonotype: A much bigger clone sits one base away, suggesting this may be a read error. This rearrangement joins TRBV5-1 to TRBJ2-3; 7 bases are a match to TRBD2. The CDR3 has 14 residues. CDR1 is SGHRS and CDR2 is YFSETQ in the germline V gene. For the CDR3, the DNA is TGTGCTAGTGGCTCTAGCGGTATCACAGATACGCAGTATTTT. This sequence encodes CASGSSGITDTQYF.

The sample holds many counts of this clonotype. This sequence joins TRBV5-1 and TRBJ1-1; D perhaps matches TRBD1 (5 bases). CDR3 length equals 14 residues. Germline CDR1 reads SGHRS; CDR2 reads YFSETQ. The V and J ends lost 0 bases and 4 bases respectively, with 10 bases between them. The CDR3 sequence: CASSLAGGFTEAFF. In nucleotides, the CDR3 is TGCGCCAGCAGCTTGGCTGGGGGGTTCACTGAAGCTTTCTTT.

On this clonotype itself: A much larger clone lies a single base off, so this may be a read error. V usage is TRBV27 and J usage is TRBJ2-7; 8 positions match TRBD1. The germline CDR1 and CDR2 sequences are MNHEY and SMNVEV (reference sequence). The CDR3 loop spans 15 amino acids. The trim removed 2 bases at V and 1 base at J, leaving 4 bases unmatched. The CDR3 reads CASSLMDRASYEQYF. Written as DNA, the CDR3 is TGTGCCAGCAGTTTAATGGACAGGGCTTCCTACGAGCAGTACTTC.

For this clonotype: The junction departs from germline at one end; a sequencing error may be responsible. The V and J genes are TRBV7-6 and TRBJ1-5, with 8 bases matching TRBD1. CDR1 is SGHVS, CDR2 FNYEAQ, per germline. The length of the CDR3 is 11 residues. CDR3 DNA sequence: TGTGCCAGCAGCTTAGCCCCTTGGACAGGGTTT. Translation: CASSLAPWTGF.

V gene TRBV7-2 combines with J gene TRBJ2-7, with 8 bases matching TRBD1. This CDR3 spans 15 amino acids. From germline, CDR1 is SGHTA and CDR2 FQGNSA. V shed 5 bases, J shed 6 bases, and the junction held 12 bases outside the gene matches. The CDR3: CASSQDYGQGSEQYF. Written as DNA, the CDR3 is TGTGCCAGCAGCCAAGATTACGGACAGGGCTCCGAGCAGTACTTC.

A note on this clonotype: Compared with germline, one end of the junction differs, possibly owing to a read error. The rearrangement joins TRBV5-6 to TRBJ2-2; D ambiguous. The germline V gene has CDR1 SGHDT and CDR2 YYEEEE. This CDR3 has 14 amino acids. The CDR3 nucleotides are TGTGCCACCAGCGTTACGGCGAACGCCGGGGAGCTGTTTTTT. As protein: CATSVTANAGELFF. Using reference TRBV5-6 and TRBJ2-2 for the parts outside the CDR3, the full variable domain is DAGVTQSPTHLIKTRGQQVTLRCSPKSGHDTVSWYQQALGQGPQFIFQYYEEEERQRGNFPDRFSGHQFPNYSSELNVNALLLGDSALYLCATSVTANAGELFFGEGSRLTVL.

This clonotype has a single count. DNA of the CDR3: TGTGCCAGCAGCCTACCCGCCTTGAATGAAAAACTGTTTTTT. It specifies CASSLPALNEKLFF. The chain employs TRBV12-3 or TRBV12-4 and TRBJ1-4; no clear D gene. Trimming took 6 bases from V and 5 from J, leaving 13 bases between them. The CDR3 is 14 residues long.

This clonotype came up many times. The chain uses TRBV13 and TRBJ1-1, with D possibly being TRBD1 (6 bases). Trimming stripped 7 bases from V and 0 bases from J, with 15 bases between. There are 15 residues in the CDR3. Germline V gives CDR1 PRHDT, CDR2 FYEKMQ (reference sequence). The CDR3 sequence: CASTINYRVNTEAFF. For the CDR3, the DNA is TGTGCCAGCACCATTAACTACAGGGTGAACACTGAAGCTTTCTTT.

In this sample, this clonotype turned up a few times. J is TRBJ1-3 and V is TRBV19; 7 bases fit TRBD1. This CDR3 has 15 amino acids. Trimming took 7 bases from V and 0 from J; bases not matched to a gene: 6. In germline, CDR1 is LNHDA, CDR2 SQIVND (reference sequence). The chain's CDR3 is CASTPRTGSGNTIYF. CDR3 DNA sequence: TGTGCCAGTACCCCTCGGACAGGCTCTGGAAACACCATATATTTT.

This clonotype was counted only a few times. The J gene is TRBJ2-3, the V gene TRBV15; no clear D. This CDR3 contains 15 residues. V lost 3 bases and J lost 3, with 13 bases in between. Germline V gene sequence: CDR1 LNHNV, CDR2 YYDKDF (reference sequence). The CDR3 here is CATSSTGQATDTQYF. The CDR3 nucleotides are TGTGCCACCAGCAGCACCGGCCAGGCTACAGATACGCAGTATTTT. The variable domain in full, completed from reference TRBV15 and TRBJ2-3, reads DAMVIQNPRYQVTQFGKPVTLSCSQTLNHNVMYWYQQKSSQAPKLLFHYYDKDFNNEADTPDNFQSRRPNTSFCFLDIRSPGLGDTAMYLCATSSTGQATDTQYFGPGTRLTVL.

This clonotype appeared many times. The chain joins TRBV20-1 to TRBJ1-6; possibly TRBD1 for D (6 bases). Germline assignment: CDR1 DFQATT and CDR2 SNEGSKA (reference sequence). This CDR3 is built from 16 residues. The V end lost 3 bases, the J end lost 4 bases, and 16 bases lay between the germline ends. Here the CDR3 DNA reads TGCAGTGCTAGGACGGCGGGGACACCTTATAATTCACCCCTCCACTTT. The encoded protein is CSARTAGTPYNSPLHF.

The table lists this clonotype with many counts. The chain carries TRBV6-5 and TRBJ1-2, with D possibly TRBD1 on 5 matching bases. V shed 6 bases and J shed 2 bases, with 13 bases lying between them. The CDR3 contains 14 residues. Germline V lookup: CDR1 MNHEY, CDR2 SVGAGI. CDR3 sequence: CASRTPRGNYGYTF. Here the CDR3 DNA reads TGTGCCAGCAGAACCCCCCGGGGGAACTATGGCTACACCTTC.

In regard to this clonotype: The CDR3 end shows no conserved phenylalanine or tryptophan, and so a read error is likely. Because the CDR3's place on the DNA is in doubt, the DNA is left out and the CDR3 is given as listed by TCRdb. The V gene is TRBV9, the J gene TRBJ2-7; TRBD1, the table's D call, was not compared with the DNA. Germline lookup yields CDR1 SGDLS and CDR2 YYNGEE. A total of 13 residues make up the CDR3, ends included. The CDR3 loop reads CASSVGAGRYNEL.

As to this clonotype: Mismatch with germline at one junction end may stem from a read error. This rearrangement joins TRBV7-9 to TRBJ1-6; D possibly corresponds to TRBD1 (6 bases). CDR1 SEHNR and CDR2 FQNEAQ come from the germline V gene (reference sequence). The CDR3 is 13 residues long. The CDR3 here is CATRGSRTSLLHF. The DNA for the CDR3 is TGTGCCACCAGGGGATCCCGTACCTCACTCCTCCACTTT.

V is TRBV7-2 and J is TRBJ2-7, with 8 nucleotides matching TRBD2. Germline V gene sequence: CDR1 SGHTA, CDR2 FQGNSA. The J segment lost 13 bases and the V segment lost 1 base, leaving 15 bases of the junction unmatched. The CDR3 runs to 15 residues. The CDR3: CASSLDRGGESQYYF. CDR3 coding DNA: TGTGCCAGCAGCTTAGATCGGGGGGGAGAGTCCCAGTACTACTTC.

For this clonotype: This may arise from a read error, as a much more abundant clone is one base away. The chain carries TRBV7-2 and TRBJ2-2; TRBD2 aligns across 14 bases. The CDR3 contains 16 residues. The germline CDR1 and CDR2 sequences are SGHTA and FQGNSA. CDR3 DNA sequence: TGTGCCAACAGCCCGACTAGCGGGGGGGCCACCGGGGAGCTGTTTTTT. Amino acids: CANSPTSGGATGELFF.